Given below is one T cell receptor beta chain in context. The antigen remains undetermined. This sample is drawn from a study of pediatric ulcerative colitis. Regarding the study as a whole: Blood-rectal clonal overlap within each person was significantly higher in ulcerative colitis patients than controls.

Germline lookup yields CDR1 MNHEY and CDR2 SMNVEV (reference sequence). V lost 0 bases to trimming and J lost 3 bases, with 11 bases between them. CDR3 length: 15 residues. Produced via immunoSEQ multiplex PCR; TCRdb's table is partial and in-frame only. The sample records tens of thousands of clones, approximately 87% being singletons. The source of this sequence is a boy between 10 and 17 years old with severe ulcerative colitis. This chain uses TRBV27 with TRBJ1-1; D unresolved. Sample: blood. The CDR3 loop is CASSLSQPRDTEAFF. In DNA, the CDR3 is TGTGCCAGCAGTTTATCTCAACCGAGGGACACTGAAGCTTTCTTT.